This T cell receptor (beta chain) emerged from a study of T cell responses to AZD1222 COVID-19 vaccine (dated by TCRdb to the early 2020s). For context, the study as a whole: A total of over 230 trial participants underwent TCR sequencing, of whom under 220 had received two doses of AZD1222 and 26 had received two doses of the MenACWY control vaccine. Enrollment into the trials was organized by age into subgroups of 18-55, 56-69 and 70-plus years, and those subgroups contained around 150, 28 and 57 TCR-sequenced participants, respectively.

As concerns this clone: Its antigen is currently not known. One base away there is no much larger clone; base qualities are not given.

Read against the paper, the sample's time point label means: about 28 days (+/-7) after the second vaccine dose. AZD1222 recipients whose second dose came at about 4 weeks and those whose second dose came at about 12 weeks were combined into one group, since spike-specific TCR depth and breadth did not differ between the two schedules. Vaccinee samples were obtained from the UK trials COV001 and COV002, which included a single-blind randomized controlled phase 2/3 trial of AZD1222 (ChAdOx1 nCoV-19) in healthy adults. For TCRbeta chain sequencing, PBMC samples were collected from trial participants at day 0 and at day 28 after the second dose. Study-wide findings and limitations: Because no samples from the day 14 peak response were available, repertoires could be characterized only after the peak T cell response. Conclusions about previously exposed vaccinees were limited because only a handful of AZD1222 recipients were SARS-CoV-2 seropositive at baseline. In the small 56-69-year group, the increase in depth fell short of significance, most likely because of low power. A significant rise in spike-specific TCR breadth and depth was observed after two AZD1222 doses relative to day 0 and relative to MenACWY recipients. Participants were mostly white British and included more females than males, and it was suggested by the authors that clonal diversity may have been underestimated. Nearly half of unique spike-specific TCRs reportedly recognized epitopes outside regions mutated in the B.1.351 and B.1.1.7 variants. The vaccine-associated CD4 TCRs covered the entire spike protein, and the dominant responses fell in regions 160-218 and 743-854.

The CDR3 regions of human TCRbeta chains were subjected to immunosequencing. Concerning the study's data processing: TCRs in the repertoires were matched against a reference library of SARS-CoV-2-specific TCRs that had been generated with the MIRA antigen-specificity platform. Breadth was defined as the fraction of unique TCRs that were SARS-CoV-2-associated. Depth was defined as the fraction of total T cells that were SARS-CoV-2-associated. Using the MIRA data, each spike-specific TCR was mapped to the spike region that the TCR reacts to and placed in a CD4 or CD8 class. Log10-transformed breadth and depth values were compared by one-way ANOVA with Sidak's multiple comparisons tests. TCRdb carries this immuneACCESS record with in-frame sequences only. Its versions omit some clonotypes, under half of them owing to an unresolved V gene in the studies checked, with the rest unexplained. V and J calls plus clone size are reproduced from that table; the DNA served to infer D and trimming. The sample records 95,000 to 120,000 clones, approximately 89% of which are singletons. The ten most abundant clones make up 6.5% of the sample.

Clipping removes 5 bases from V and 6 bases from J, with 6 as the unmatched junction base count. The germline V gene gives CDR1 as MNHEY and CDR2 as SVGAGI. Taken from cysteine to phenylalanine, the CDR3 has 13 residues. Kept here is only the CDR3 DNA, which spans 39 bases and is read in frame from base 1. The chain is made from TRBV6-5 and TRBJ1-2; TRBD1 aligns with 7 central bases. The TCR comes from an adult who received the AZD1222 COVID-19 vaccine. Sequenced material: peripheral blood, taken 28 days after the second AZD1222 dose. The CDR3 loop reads CASSLTGYHGYTF. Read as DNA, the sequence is TGTGCCAGCAGTCTGACAGGGTACCATGGCTACACCTTC.